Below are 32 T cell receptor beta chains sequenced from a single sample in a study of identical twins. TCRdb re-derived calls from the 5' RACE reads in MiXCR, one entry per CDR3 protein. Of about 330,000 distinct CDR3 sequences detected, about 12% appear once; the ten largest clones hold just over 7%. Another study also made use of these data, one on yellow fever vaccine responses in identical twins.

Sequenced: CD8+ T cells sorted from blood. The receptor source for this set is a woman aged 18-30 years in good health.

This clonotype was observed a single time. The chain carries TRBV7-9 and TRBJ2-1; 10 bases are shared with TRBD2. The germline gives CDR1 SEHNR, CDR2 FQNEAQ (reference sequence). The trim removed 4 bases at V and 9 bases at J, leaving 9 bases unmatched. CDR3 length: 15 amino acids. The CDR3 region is CASSSIAGGLGEQFF. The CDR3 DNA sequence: TGTGCCAGCAGCTCCATAGCGGGAGGTCTAGGTGAGCAGTTCTTC.

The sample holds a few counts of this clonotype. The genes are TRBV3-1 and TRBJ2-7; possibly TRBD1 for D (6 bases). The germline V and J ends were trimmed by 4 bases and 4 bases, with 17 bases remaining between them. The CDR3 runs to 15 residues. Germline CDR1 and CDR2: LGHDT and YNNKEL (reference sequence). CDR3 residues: CASSRLQGVLYEQYF. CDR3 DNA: TGTGCCAGCAGCCGCCTACAGGGTGTATTGTACGAGCAGTACTTC.

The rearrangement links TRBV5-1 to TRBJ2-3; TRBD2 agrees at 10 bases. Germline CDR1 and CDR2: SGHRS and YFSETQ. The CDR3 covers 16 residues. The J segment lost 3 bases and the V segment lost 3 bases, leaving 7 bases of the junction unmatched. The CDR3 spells CASSSRPGLATDTQYF. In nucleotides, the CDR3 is TGCGCCAGCAGCTCGCGGCCGGGACTAGCGACAGATACGCAGTATTTT.

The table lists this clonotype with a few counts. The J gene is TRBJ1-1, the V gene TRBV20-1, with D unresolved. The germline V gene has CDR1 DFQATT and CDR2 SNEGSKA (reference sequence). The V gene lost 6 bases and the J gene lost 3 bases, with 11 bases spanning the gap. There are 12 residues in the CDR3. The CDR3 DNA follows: TGCAGTGCACGACCCCGGGACACTGAAGCTTTCTTT. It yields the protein CSARPRDTEAFF.

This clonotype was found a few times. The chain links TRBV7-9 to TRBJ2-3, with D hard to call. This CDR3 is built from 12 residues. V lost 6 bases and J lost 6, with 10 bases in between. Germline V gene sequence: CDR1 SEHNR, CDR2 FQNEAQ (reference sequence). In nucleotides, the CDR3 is TGTGCCAGCAGTCATACTGGGGATACGCAGTATTTT. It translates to CASSHTGDTQYF.

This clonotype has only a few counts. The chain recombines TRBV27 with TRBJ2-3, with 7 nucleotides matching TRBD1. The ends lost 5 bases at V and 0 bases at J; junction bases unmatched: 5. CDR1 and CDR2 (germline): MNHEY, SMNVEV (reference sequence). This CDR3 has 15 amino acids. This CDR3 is CASSSWDSSTDTQYF. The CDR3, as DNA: TGTGCCAGCAGTAGCTGGGACAGTAGCACAGATACGCAGTATTTT.

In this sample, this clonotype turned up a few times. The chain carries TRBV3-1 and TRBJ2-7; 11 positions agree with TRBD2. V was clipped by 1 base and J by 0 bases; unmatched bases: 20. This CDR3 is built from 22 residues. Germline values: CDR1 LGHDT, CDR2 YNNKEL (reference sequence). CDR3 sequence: CASSQGSSARLAGGPSSYEQYF. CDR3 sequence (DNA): TGTGCCAGCAGCCAAGGAAGTTCGGCACGGCTAGCGGGAGGACCTAGCTCCTACGAGCAGTACTTC.

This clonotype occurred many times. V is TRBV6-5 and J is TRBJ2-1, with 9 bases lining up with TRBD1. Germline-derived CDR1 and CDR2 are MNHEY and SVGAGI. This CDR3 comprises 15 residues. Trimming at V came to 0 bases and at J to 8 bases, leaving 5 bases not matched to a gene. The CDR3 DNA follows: TGTGCCAGCAGTTACTCGACAGGGGGAGGAGATGAGCAGTTCTTC. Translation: CASSYSTGGGDEQFF.

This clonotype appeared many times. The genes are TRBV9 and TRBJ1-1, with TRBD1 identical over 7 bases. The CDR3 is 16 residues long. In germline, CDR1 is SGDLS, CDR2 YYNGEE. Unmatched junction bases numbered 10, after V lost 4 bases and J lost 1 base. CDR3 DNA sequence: TGTGCCAGCAGCCTTACCCGGACAGGAAAGAACACTGAAGCTTTCTTT. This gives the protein CASSLTRTGKNTEAFF.

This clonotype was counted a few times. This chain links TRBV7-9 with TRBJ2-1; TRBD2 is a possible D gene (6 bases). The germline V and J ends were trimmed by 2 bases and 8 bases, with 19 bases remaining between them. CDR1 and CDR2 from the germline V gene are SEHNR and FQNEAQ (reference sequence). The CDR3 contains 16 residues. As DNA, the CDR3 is TGTGCCAGCAGCTTACCTGTCGGGAGCCCAATCGATGAGCAGTTCTTC. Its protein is CASSLPVGSPIDEQFF. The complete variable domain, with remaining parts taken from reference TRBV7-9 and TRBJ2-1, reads DTGVSQNPRHKITKRGQNVTFRCDPISEHNRLYWYRQTLGQGPEFLTYFQNEAQLEKSRLLSDRFSAERPKGSFSTLEIQRTEQGDSAMYLCASSLPVGSPIDEQFFGPGTRLTVL.

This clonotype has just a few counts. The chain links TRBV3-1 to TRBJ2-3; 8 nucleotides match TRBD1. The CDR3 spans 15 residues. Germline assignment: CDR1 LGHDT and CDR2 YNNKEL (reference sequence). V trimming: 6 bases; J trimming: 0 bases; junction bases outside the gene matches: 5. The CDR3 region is CASRDRDGSTDTQYF. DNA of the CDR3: TGTGCCAGCAGGGACAGGGATGGCAGCACAGATACGCAGTATTTT.

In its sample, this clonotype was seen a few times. The CDR3 bases are TGTGCCAGCAGTTACTCCAGGACTACTAACTATGGCTACACCTTC. Its translation is CASSYSRTTNYGYTF. This chain connects TRBV6-2 or TRBV6-3 to TRBJ1-2; D is undetermined. The ends were cut back, 0 bases at V and 0 bases at J, with 8 bases in the middle. The CDR3 runs 15 residues. The germline V gene encodes CDR1 MNHEY and CDR2 SVGEGT.

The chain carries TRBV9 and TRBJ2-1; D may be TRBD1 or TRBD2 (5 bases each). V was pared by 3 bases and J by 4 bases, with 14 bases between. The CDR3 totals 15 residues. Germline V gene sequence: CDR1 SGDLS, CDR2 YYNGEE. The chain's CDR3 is CASSGRGAQYNEQFF. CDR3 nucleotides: TGTGCCAGCAGCGGAAGGGGAGCCCAATACAATGAGCAGTTCTTC.

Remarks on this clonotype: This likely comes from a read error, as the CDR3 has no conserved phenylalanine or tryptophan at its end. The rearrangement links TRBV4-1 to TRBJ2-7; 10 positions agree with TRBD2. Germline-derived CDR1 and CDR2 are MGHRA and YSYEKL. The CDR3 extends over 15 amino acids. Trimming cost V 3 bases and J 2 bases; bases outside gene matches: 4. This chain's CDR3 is CASSHVAGGTYEQYC. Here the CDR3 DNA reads TGCGCCAGCAGCCATGTAGCGGGAGGAACCTACGAGCAGTACTGC.

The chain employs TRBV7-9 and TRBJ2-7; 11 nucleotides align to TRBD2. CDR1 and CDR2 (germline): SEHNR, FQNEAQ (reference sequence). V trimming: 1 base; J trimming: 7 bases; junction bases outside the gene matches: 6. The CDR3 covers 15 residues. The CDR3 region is CASSLVSSGGTEQYV. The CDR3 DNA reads TGTGCCAGCAGCTTAGTGTCTAGCGGGGGGACTGAGCAGTACGTC.

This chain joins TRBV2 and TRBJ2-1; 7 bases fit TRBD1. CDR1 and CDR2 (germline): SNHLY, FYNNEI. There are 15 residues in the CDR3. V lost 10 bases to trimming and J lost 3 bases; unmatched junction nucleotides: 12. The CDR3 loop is CAILGRGRFYNEQFF. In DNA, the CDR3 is TGTGCCATCCTGGGAAGGGGGCGCTTCTACAATGAGCAGTTCTTC.

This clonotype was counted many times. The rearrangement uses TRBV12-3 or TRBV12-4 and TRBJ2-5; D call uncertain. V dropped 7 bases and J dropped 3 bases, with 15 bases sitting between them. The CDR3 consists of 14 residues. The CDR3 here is CASTMGPAEETQYF. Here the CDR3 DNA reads TGTGCCAGCACCATGGGCCCAGCAGAAGAGACCCAGTACTTC.

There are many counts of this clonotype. CDR3 DNA sequence: TGTGCCAGCATCGGGCTAGCGGGAGGTGCAGATACGCAGTATTTT. This codes for CASIGLAGGADTQYF. This sequence joins TRBV6-1 and TRBJ2-3, with 11 bases that match TRBD2. The CDR3 totals 15 residues. Germline CDR1 MNHNS, CDR2 SASEGT. V trimming: 7 bases; J trimming: 4 bases; junction bases outside the gene matches: 7.

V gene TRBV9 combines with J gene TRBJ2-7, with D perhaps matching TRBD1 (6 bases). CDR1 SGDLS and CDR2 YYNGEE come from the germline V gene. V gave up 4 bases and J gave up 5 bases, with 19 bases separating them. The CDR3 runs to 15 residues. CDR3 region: CASSPMGGGPDEQYF. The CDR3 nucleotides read TGTGCCAGCAGCCCCATGGGTGGGGGCCCTGACGAGCAGTACTTC. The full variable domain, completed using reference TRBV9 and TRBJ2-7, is DSGVTQTPKHLITATGQRVTLRCSPRSGDLSVYWYQQSLDQGLQFLIQYYNGEERAKGNILERFSAQQFPDLHSELNLSSLELGDSALYFCASSPMGGGPDEQYFGPGTRLTVT.

The CDR3 protein is CASNAGSVNEQYF. DNA of the CDR3: TGCGCCAGCAACGCCGGCAGTGTCAACGAGCAGTACTTC. The V gene is TRBV5-1, the J gene TRBJ2-7; D ambiguous. This CDR3 has 13 residues. V was clipped by 6 bases and J by 5 bases, with 15 bases between them. The germline V gene has CDR1 SGHRS and CDR2 YFSETQ. Together with reference TRBV5-1 and TRBJ2-7, the CDR3 gives the full variable domain: KAGVTQTPRYLIKTRGQQVTLSCSPISGHRSVSWYQQTPGQGLQFLFEYFSETQRNKGNFPGRFSGRQFSNSRSEMNVSTLELGDSALYLCASNAGSVNEQYFGPGTRLTVT.

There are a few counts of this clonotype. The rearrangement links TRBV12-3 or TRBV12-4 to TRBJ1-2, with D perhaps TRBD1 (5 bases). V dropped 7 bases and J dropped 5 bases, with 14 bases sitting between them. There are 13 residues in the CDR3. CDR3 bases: TGTGCCAGCAATCCTGGTCGGGGGTATGGCTACACCTTC. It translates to CASNPGRGYGYTF.

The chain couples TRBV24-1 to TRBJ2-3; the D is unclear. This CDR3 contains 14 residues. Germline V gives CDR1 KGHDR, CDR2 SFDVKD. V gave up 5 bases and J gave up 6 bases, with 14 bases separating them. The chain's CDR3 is CATSGDFPRDTQYF. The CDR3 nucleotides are TGTGCCACCAGTGGAGACTTCCCTAGGGATACGCAGTATTTT.

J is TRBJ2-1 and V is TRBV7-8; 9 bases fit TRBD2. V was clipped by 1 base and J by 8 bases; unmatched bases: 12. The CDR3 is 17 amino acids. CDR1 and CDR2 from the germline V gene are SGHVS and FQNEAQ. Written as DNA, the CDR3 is TGTGCCAGCAGCTTAGGTGCGGGAGGGCAGCTTCAAGATGAGCAGTTCTTC. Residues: CASSLGAGGQLQDEQFF.

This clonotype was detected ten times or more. The CDR3 region is CASSGSRDRVNEQFF. The DNA for the CDR3 is TGTGCCAGCAGCGGGAGTAGGGACAGAGTCAATGAGCAGTTCTTC. The chain recombines TRBV7-9 with TRBJ2-1; 7 nucleotides align to TRBD1. Trimming removed 5 bases from V and 6 bases from J; junction bases left unmatched: 10. The CDR3 runs 15 residues. CDR1 and CDR2 (germline): SEHNR, FQNEAQ (reference sequence).

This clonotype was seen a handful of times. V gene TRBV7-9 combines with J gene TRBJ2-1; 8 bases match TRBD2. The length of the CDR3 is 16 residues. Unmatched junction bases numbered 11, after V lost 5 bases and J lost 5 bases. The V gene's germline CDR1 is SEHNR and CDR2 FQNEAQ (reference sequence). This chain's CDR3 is CASSPSGTRRHNEQFF. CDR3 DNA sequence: TGTGCCAGCAGCCCATCCGGGACTAGGAGACACAATGAGCAGTTCTTC. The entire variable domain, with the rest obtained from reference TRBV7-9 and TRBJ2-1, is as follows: DTGVSQNPRHKITKRGQNVTFRCDPISEHNRLYWYRQTLGQGPEFLTYFQNEAQLEKSRLLSDRFSAERPKGSFSTLEIQRTEQGDSAMYLCASSPSGTRRHNEQFFGPGTRLTVL.

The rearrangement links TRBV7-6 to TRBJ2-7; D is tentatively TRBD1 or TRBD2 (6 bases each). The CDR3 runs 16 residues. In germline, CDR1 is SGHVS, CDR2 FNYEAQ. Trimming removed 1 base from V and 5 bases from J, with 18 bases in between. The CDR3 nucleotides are TGTGCCAGCAGCTTAGGGACAGTCGGGAGTCCCAACGAGCAGTACTTC. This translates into CASSLGTVGSPNEQYF.

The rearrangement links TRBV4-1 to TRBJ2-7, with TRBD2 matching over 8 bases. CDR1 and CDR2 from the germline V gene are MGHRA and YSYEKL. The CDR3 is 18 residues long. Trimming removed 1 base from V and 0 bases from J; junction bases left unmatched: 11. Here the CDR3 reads CASSQVFAGGPHSYEQYF. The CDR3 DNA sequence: TGCGCCAGCAGCCAAGTGTTCGCGGGAGGTCCCCACTCCTACGAGCAGTACTTC.

In DNA form, the CDR3 reads TGTGCTAGTGGTTCCTTCAGCAATGAGCAGTTCTTC. Protein: CASGSFSNEQFF. The chain joins TRBV12-5 to TRBJ2-1; D uncertain. There are 12 residues in the CDR3. Germline V gene lookup returns CDR1 LGHNT and CDR2 FRNRAP. The V gene lost 4 bases and the J gene lost 6 bases, with 7 bases spanning the gap.

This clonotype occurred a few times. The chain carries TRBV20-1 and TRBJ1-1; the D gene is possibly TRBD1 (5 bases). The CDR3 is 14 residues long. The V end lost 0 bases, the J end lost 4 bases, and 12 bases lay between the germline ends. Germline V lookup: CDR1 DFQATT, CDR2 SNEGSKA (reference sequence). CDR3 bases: TGCAGTGCTAGAGACAGGGAGGCGAGCACTGAAGCTTTCTTT. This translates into CSARDREASTEAFF.

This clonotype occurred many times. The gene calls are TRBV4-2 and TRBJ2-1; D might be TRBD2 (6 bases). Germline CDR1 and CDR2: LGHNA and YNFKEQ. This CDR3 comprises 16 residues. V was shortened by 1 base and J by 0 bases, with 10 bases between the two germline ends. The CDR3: CASSQGATSSYNEQFF. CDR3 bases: TGTGCCAGCAGCCAAGGGGCGACTAGCTCCTACAATGAGCAGTTCTTC.

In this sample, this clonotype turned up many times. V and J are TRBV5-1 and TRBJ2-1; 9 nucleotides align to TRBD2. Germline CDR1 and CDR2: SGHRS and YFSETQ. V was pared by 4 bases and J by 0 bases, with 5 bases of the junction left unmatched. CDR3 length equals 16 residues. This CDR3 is CASSPDSGSSYNEQFF. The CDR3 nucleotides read TGCGCCAGCAGCCCCGATAGCGGGAGCTCCTACAATGAGCAGTTCTTC.

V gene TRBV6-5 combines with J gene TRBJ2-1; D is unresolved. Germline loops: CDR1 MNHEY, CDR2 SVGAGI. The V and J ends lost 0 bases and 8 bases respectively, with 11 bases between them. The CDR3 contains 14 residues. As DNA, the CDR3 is TGTGCCAGCAGTTACTCGACTCCTAAAGATGAGCAGTTCTTC. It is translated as CASSYSTPKDEQFF.